The present entry profiles one T cell receptor beta chain with its context. The Seattle patients joined while their infection was active and were tracked longitudinally afterward. Germline lookup yields CDR1 MNHEY and CDR2 SVGAGI. This CDR3 comprises 15 residues. The V end lost 2 bases, the J end lost 1 base, and 11 bases lay between the germline ends. This sample is part of a study of blood T cell repertoires in COVID-19. Study-wide context: Researchers got acute and convalescent COVID-19 samples from the United States, Italy and Spain. Sources were T cells, B-cell-depleted T cells, or PBMCs; the material itself was cDNA or gDNA.

Original processing methods: Quantification of nucleated cells was approximated via reference gene primer amplification. Profiled with immunoSEQ multiplex PCR; TCRdb holds only in-frame clones, not every one. Clonal size and the V and J genes are those of that table, whereas D and trimming came from the DNA. The table includes roughly 45,000 clones, roughly 93% detected once. This sequence was found in a man in his 60s with COVID-19, enrolled during active disease. The chain has TRBV6-5 and TRBJ1-1; D gene unclear. Sequenced sample: peripheral blood. The CDR3 DNA reads TGTGCCAGCAGTTACCCAGACACAGCGAACACTGAAGCTTTCTTT. Residues: CASSYPDTANTEAFF.